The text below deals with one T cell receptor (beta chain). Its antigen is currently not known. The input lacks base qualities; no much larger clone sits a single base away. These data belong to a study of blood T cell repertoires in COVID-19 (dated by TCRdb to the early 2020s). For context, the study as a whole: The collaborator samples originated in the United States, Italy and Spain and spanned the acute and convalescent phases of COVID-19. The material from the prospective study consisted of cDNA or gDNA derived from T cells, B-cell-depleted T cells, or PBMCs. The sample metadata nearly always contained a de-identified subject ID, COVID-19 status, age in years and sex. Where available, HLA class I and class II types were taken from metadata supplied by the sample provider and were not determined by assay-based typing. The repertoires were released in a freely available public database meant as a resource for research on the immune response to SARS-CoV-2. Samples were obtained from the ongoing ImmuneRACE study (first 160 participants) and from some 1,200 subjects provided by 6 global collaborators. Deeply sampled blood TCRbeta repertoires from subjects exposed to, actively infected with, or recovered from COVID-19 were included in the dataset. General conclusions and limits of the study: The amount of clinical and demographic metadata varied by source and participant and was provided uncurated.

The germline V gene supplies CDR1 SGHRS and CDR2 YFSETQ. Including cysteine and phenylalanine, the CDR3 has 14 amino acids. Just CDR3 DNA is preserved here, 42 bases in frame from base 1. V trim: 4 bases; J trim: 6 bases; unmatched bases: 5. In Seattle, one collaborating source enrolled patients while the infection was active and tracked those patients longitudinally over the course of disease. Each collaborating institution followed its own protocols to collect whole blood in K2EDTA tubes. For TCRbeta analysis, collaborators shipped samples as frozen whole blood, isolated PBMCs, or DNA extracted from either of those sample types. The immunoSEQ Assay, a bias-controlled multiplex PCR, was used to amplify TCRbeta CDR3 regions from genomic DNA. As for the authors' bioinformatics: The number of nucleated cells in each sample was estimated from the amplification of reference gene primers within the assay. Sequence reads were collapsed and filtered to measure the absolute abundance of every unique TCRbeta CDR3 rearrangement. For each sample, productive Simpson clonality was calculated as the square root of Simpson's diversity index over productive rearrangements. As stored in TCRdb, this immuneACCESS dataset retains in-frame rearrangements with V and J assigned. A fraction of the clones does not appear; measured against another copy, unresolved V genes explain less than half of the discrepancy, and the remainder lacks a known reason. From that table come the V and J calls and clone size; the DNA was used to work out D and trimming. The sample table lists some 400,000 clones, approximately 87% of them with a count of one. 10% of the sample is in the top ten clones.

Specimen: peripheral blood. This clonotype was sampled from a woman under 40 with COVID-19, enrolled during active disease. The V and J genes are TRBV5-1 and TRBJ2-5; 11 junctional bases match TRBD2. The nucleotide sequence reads TGCGCCAGCAGCACTAGCGGGAGTGTGAAGACCCAGTACTTC. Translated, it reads CASSTSGSVKTQYF.